This is a list of T cell receptor beta chains from one sample in a study of blood T cell repertoires in COVID-19. Libraries were prepared by immunoSEQ multiplex PCR; TCRdb keeps only in-frame clonotypes and omits some of them. This table has around 210,000 clones, approximately 85% appearing once. The sample taken for sequencing was peripheral blood. These receptors came from a man aged 50 to 59 with COVID-19, enrolled during active disease. CDR3s include the opening cysteine and the closing phenylalanine or tryptophan. The order of the fields is V gene, J gene, clone size, D gene, CDR3 DNA, CDR3 protein. A D gene is named only where the DNA matches it firmly. Size tells how often a clone was seen (once, few, many) or the class of an expanded clone, and some rows leave it out.

TRBV5-5,TRBJ2-7,-,-,TGTGCCAGCAGCTTTTCCGGGGGGCCCTACGAGCAGTACTTC,CASSFSGGPYEQYF
TRBV5-8,TRBJ1-1,-,-,TGTGCCAGCATCCACAGGGCAAGAGGGGGTGAAGCTTTCTTT,CASIHRARGGEAFF
TRBV14,TRBJ2-7,-,TRBD1,TGTGCCAGCAGCCAAGATTCGTACAGGGGCCCCTACGAGCAGTACTTC,CASSQDSYRGPYEQYF
TRBV15,TRBJ2-5,-,-,TGTGCCACCAGCAGAGATCTTTGGGGGGGGGCACGGGAGACCCAGTACTTC,CATSRDLWGGARETQYF
TRBV7-3,TRBJ2-5,-,-,TGTGCCAGCAGCGCCCCGACAGAACCTCGGACCCAGTACTTC,CASSAPTEPRTQYF
TRBV3-1/TRBV3-2,TRBJ2-2,-,-,TGTGCCAGCAGCTCAAACTTGAACACCGGGGAGCTGTTTTTT,CASSSNLNTGELFF
TRBV28,TRBJ1-1,-,TRBD1,TGTGCCAGCAGTAGTGGGACAGGGTCTGAAGCTTTCTTT,CASSSGTGSEAFF
TRBV2,TRBJ1-1,-,-,TGTGCCAGCAGTGGACAGCTGAACACTGAAGCTTTCTTT,CASSGQLNTEAFF
TRBV6-5,TRBJ2-7,-,TRBD1,TGTGCCAGCAGTCGGGACAGGGGATCCTACGAGCAGTACTTC,CASSRDRGSYEQYF
TRBV5-4,TRBJ2-3,-,TRBD2,TGTGCCTTCCCAAGCGGGGGGGCCGAAGATACGCAGTATTTT,CAFPSGGAEDTQYF
TRBV11-2,TRBJ2-1,-,-,TGTGCCAGCAGCTTACGTCAGGGAGCGGGCTATAGCTACAATGAGCAGTTCTTC,CASSLRQGAGYSYNEQFF
TRBV5-4,TRBJ2-7,-,TRBD1,TGTGCCAGCAGCTTGGATAGGACAGGATCCTACGAGCAGTACTTC,CASSLDRTGSYEQYF
TRBV5-1,TRBJ2-6,-,-,TGCGCCAGCAGCCAAGAGTGGGTACAGGGTCGGACCAACGTCCTGACTTTC,CASSQEWVQGRTNVLTF
TRBV6-2/TRBV6-3,TRBJ2-7,few,-,TGTGCCAGCAGTCGAAACTTGTACGAGCAGTACTTC,CASSRNLYEQYF
TRBV4-2,TRBJ1-1,-,-,TGTGCCAGCAGTGGGAGGGGTGGAGGAAACACTGAAGCTTTCTTT,CASSGRGGGNTEAFF
TRBV12-3/TRBV12-4,TRBJ1-2,-,TRBD1,TGTGCCAGCAGCACACAGGGGGCACTTGGCTACACCTTC,CASSTQGALGYTF
TRBV15,TRBJ2-3,-,TRBD2,TGTGCCACCAGCAAACTGAGCGGGGGGGCCACAGATACGCAGTATTTT,CATSKLSGGATDTQYF
TRBV14,TRBJ1-2,-,-,TGTGCCAGCAGCCCAGGGAACTATGGCTACACCTTC,CASSPGNYGYTF
TRBV18,TRBJ1-4,-,-,TGTGCCAGCTCACCATCCCCCCCTGCAACTAATGAAAAACTGTTTTTT,CASSPSPPATNEKLFF
TRBV19,TRBJ1-6,-,TRBD1,TGTGCCAGTAGTATAGATCCGGGGCCAGGGGGCTACCCCCTCCACTTT,CASSIDPGPGGYPLHF
TRBV7-9,TRBJ2-3,-,-,TGTGCCAGCAGCTTAAAGGGGTTAGATACGCAGTATTTT,CASSLKGLDTQYF
TRBV5-4,TRBJ2-7,-,TRBD2,TGTGCCAGCAGCCCGGATGGGGGCGGGGGGAACTACGAGCAGTACTTC,CASSPDGGGGNYEQYF
TRBV4-3,TRBJ1-2,-,-,TGCGCCAGCAGCCATCGAGCGGCGGCGGGATATGGCTACACCTTC,CASSHRAAAGYGYTF
TRBV7-9,TRBJ1-2,-,-,TGTGCCAGCAGCTTGGGAACCGGAGGGAATGGCTACACCTTC,CASSLGTGGNGYTF
TRBV24-1,TRBJ2-1,-,TRBD1,TGTGCCACCAGTGATTTCGGACAGGGTTACAATGAGCAGTTCTTC,CATSDFGQGYNEQFF
TRBV7-9,TRBJ1-4,-,TRBD1,TGTGCCAGCAGCCTGTCCCAGGGGGCGGGTGAAAAACTGTTTTTT,CASSLSQGAGEKLFF
TRBV7-4,TRBJ1-3,few,TRBD1,TGTGCCAGCAGCTTAGGGGACAGATTTTTCTCTGGAAACACCATATATTTT,CASSLGDRFFSGNTIYF
TRBV3-1/TRBV3-2,TRBJ2-3,-,-,TGTGCCAGCAGCCGAAGGACTCCCGACCCGCCAGATACGCAGTATTTT,CASSRRTPDPPDTQYF
TRBV4-3,TRBJ2-3,-,-,TGCGCCAGCAGAGTTAGTGTTTCCACAGATACGCAGTATTTT,CASRVSVSTDTQYF
TRBV6-5,TRBJ2-7,-,TRBD1,TGTGCCAGCAGCTACGGGACAGGGAAGAGTGGCGAGCAGTACTTC,CASSYGTGKSGEQYF
TRBV5-4,TRBJ1-1,few,-,TGTGCCAGCAGCCCCGGTGGGGCCTCGAACACTGAAGCTTTCTTT,CASSPGGASNTEAFF
TRBV28,TRBJ2-7,-,-,TGTGCCAGCAGTTTAGGGGGGACCTACGAGCAGTACTTC,CASSLGGTYEQYF
TRBV25-1,TRBJ1-4,-,TRBD1,TGTGCCAGCAGTGAGGACAGGGCAAATGAAAAACTGTTTTTT,CASSEDRANEKLFF
TRBV5-6,TRBJ1-5,-,-,TGTGCCAGCAGCTTGTTCCAGGGCACAGTAGGCAATCAGCCCCAGCATTTT,CASSLFQGTVGNQPQHF
TRBV15,TRBJ2-1,few,-,TGTGCCACCAGACTGGACTCCAGCTCCTACAATGAGCAGTTCTTC,CATRLDSSSYNEQFF
TRBV4-1,TRBJ1-3,-,-,TGCGCCAACAGCCAAGATTCGGAGGCTGGAAACACCATATATTTT,CANSQDSEAGNTIYF
TRBV7-8,TRBJ1-2,-,-,TGTGCCAGCAGCCGAGCGGGACGGGACATCATTGGCTACACCTTC,CASSRAGRDIIGYTF
TRBV15,TRBJ2-5,-,TRBD1,TGTGCCACCAGCAGCCGGGACAGGAGCCAAGAGACCCAGTACTTC,CATSSRDRSQETQYF
TRBV5-1,TRBJ2-5,once,TRBD1,TGCGCCAGCAGCCCGACAGGGGTGGGAGAGACCCAGTACTTC,CASSPTGVGETQYF
TRBV19,TRBJ2-1,once,-,TGTGCCAGTAGTAGCATCACCCCGACTAGTCCCTCCTACAATGAGCAGTTCTTC,CASSSITPTSPSYNEQFF
TRBV7-9,TRBJ1-1,-,-,TGTGCCAGCAGCTTAGGGGGACAGAACACTGAAGCTTTCTTT,CASSLGGQNTEAFF
TRBV2,TRBJ1-5,-,TRBD1,TGTGCCAGCAGTGAAAGGGGACAGGGACAGCCCCAGCATTTT,CASSERGQGQPQHF
TRBV18,TRBJ1-5,-,-,TGTGCCAGCTCACCACCGGGGGCAAGCAATCAGCCCCAGCATTTT,CASSPPGASNQPQHF
TRBV29-1,TRBJ2-1,-,TRBD2,TGCAGCGCCCGGGGGGGTGGCTCCTACAATGAGCAGTTCTTC,CSARGGGSYNEQFF
TRBV7-6,TRBJ1-1,once,TRBD1,TGTGCCAGCAGCCGCTTACAGGGGGCGGGCACTGAAGCTTTCTTT,CASSRLQGAGTEAFF
TRBV9,TRBJ1-2,-,-,TGTGCCAGCAGCGTAGAGACAGACCCCTTCTATGGCTACACCTTC,CASSVETDPFYGYTF